This is a list of T cell receptor beta chains from one sample in a study of technical replicates of blood from a few donors. Sequencing was performed with immunoSEQ multiplex PCR; in TCRdb, only in-frame clones are kept and a portion is missing. The sample lists some 83,000 clones, 85% to 95% occurring once. The sample taken for sequencing was T cells isolated from PBMCs. The source is a human donor in good health. The CDR3 runs from the conserved cysteine through the conserved F or W. Each record gives: V gene, clone size, D gene, J gene, CDR3 protein, CDR3 DNA. A D gene is named only where the DNA matches it firmly. Part of the rows lack a size; the others show once, few, many or a class for expanded clones.

TRBV9	.	TRBD2	TRBJ2-5	CASSPSGPIETQYF	TGTGCCAGCAGCCCTAGCGGGCCTATAGAGACCCAGTACTTC
TRBV19	.	.	TRBJ2-7	CASSTGSVHEQYF	TGTGCCAGTAGTACGGGGAGTGTCCACGAGCAGTACTTC
TRBV19	.	.	TRBJ2-1	CASSEVRVYNEQFF	TGTGCCAGTAGTGAAGTGCGTGTCTACAATGAGCAGTTCTTC
TRBV9	.	TRBD2	TRBJ2-1	CASRGTSGSSREQFF	TGTGCCAGCAGGGGGACTAGCGGGAGTAGTCGCGAGCAGTTCTTC
TRBV7-2	.	TRBD2	TRBJ2-5	CASSSRREDLETQYF	TGTGCCAGCAGCTCCCGGCGGGAGGATCTGGAGACCCAGTACTTC
TRBV6-1	.	TRBD1	TRBJ2-3	CASDRGLGDTQYF	TGTGCCAGTGACAGGGGGCTAGGAGATACGCAGTATTTT
TRBV7-3	.	TRBD1	TRBJ2-7	CASSSQQGLEYEQYF	TGTGCCAGCAGCTCCCAACAGGGGTTGGAGTACGAGCAGTACTTC
TRBV28	once	.	TRBJ1-1	CASTSRANTEAFF	TGTGCCAGCACCTCGAGGGCGAACACTGAAGCTTTCTTT
TRBV7-2	.	TRBD1	TRBJ2-5	CASSPQTGAQETQYF	TGTGCCAGCAGCCCTCAGACAGGGGCGCAGGAGACCCAGTACTTC
TRBV2	.	.	TRBJ1-2	CASSILGDGYTF	TGTGCCAGCAGTATATTAGGGGATGGCTACACCTTC
TRBV6-5	.	.	TRBJ1-1	CASSYRVNTEAFF	TGTGCCAGCAGTTACAGAGTGAACACTGAAGCTTTCTTT
TRBV18	.	.	TRBJ1-4	CASSPMDLGGNGEKLFF	TGTGCCAGCTCACCTATGGACTTGGGAGGGAACGGTGAAAAACTGTTTTTT
TRBV6-1	.	.	TRBJ1-5	CASSEALGGQPQHF	TGTGCCAGCAGTGAAGCCTTGGGGGGGCAGCCCCAGCATTTT
TRBV18	.	.	TRBJ2-7	CASSPATAHEQYF	TGTGCCAGCTCACCAGCTACCGCCCACGAGCAGTACTTC
TRBV5-5	.	.	TRBJ2-3	CASSFGRSDTQYF	TGTGCCAGCAGCTTTGGGAGATCAGATACGCAGTATTTT
TRBV2	.	.	TRBJ2-2	CASSVGQMNTGELFF	TGTGCCAGCAGTGTGGGGCAGATGAACACCGGGGAGCTGTTTTTT
TRBV5-1	.	.	TRBJ2-2	CASSSTGNTGELFF	TGCGCCAGCAGCTCGACAGGTAACACCGGGGAGCTGTTTTTT
TRBV27	.	.	TRBJ2-2	CASSFFGAGELFF	.
TRBV6-5	few	.	TRBJ1-4	CASREGRERGKLFF	TGTGCCAGCCGCGAGGGACGGGAGAGAGGAAAACTGTTTTTT
TRBV2	once	.	TRBJ1-3	CASSLATIYF	TGTGCCAGCAGTTTAGCCACCATATATTTT
TRBV2	.	.	TRBJ2-2	CASRGQTNTGELFF	TGTGCCAGCAGAGGACAGACGAACACCGGGGAGCTGTTTTTT
TRBV19	.	TRBD2	TRBJ2-1	CASSLAGGPSYNEQFF	TGTGCCAGTAGTCTAGCGGGAGGGCCTAGCTACAATGAGCAGTTCTTC
TRBV6-5	.	.	TRBJ1-1	CASSRTAGWAFF	TGTGCCAGCAGTCGGACGGCGGGTTGGGCTTTCTTT
TRBV6-5	.	.	TRBJ2-1	CASSYSRNEQFF	TGTGCCAGCAGTTACTCGAGGAATGAGCAGTTCTTC
TRBV29-1	.	TRBD1	TRBJ1-4	CSGRQGRGEKLFF	TGCAGCGGACGACAGGGACGCGGGGAAAAACTGTTTTTT
TRBV7-8	.	.	TRBJ2-2	CASSNKLGRVGTGELFF	TGTGCCAGCAGCAACAAGCTTGGCAGGGTGGGCACCGGGGAGCTGTTTTTT
TRBV30	.	TRBD2	TRBJ2-1	CAWSDFLAGEGEQFF	TGTGCCTGGAGTGATTTTCTTGCGGGAGAAGGCGAGCAGTTCTTC
TRBV2	.	TRBD1	TRBJ1-5	CASSEEGPDRANQPQHF	TGTGCCAGCAGTGAAGAGGGGCCTGACAGGGCGAATCAGCCCCAGCATTTT
TRBV6-5	.	TRBD1	TRBJ1-3	CASRKPGQEENTIYF	TGTGCCAGCAGAAAACCGGGACAGGAAGAAAACACCATATATTTT
TRBV11-3	.	.	TRBJ2-3	CASSLSLAPDTQYF	TGTGCCAGCAGCTTATCCCTAGCACCAGATACGCAGTATTTT
TRBV6-5	.	.	TRBJ2-3	CASSYSIGSTDTQYF	TGTGCCAGCAGTTACTCGATCGGGAGCACAGATACGCAGTATTTT
TRBV7-9	.	.	TRBJ1-4	CASSLRAGKDEKLFF	TGTGCCAGCAGCTTGCGGGCCGGGAAGGATGAAAAACTGTTTTTT
TRBV6-1	.	TRBD2	TRBJ2-7	CASSGPGLAATFIYEQYF	TGTGCCAGCAGTGGCCCTGGACTAGCGGCGACCTTCATCTACGAGCAGTACTTC
TRBV7-9	.	.	TRBJ1-1	CAILNTEAFF	TGTGCCATCCTCAACACTGAAGCTTTCTTT
TRBV19	.	.	TRBJ1-2	CATRPGEVYGYTF	TGTGCCACGCGGCCGGGGGAGGTCTATGGCTACACCTTC
TRBV19	.	.	TRBJ1-1	CASSSTANTEAFF	TGTGCCAGTAGTAGCACAGCGAACACTGAAGCTTTCTTT
TRBV5-1	.	.	TRBJ2-1	CASSGELASYNEQFF	TGCGCCAGCAGCGGCGAACTAGCATCCTACAATGAGCAGTTCTTC
TRBV9	.	.	TRBJ2-1	CASSVFLGPRNEQFF	TGTGCCAGCAGCGTGTTTCTGGGCCCTCGGAATGAGCAGTTCTTC
TRBV15	.	.	TRBJ1-1	CATSRDLGVNTEAFF	TGTGCCACCAGCAGAGACTTGGGAGTGAACACTGAAGCTTTCTTT
TRBV19	.	TRBD1	TRBJ2-7	CATSPGQGVEQYF	TGTGCCACCTCTCCGGGACAGGGGGTCGAGCAGTACTTC
TRBV4-1	.	TRBD1	TRBJ2-3	CASSQRQGAADTQYF	TGCGCCAGCAGCCAAAGACAGGGGGCTGCAGATACGCAGTATTTT
TRBV11-3	.	.	TRBJ2-5	CASSFGVQGETQYF	TGTGCCAGCAGCTTTGGGGTCCAGGGCGAGACCCAGTACTTC
TRBV11-2	.	TRBD2	TRBJ2-7	CASRGTSGRASLSYEQYF	TGTGCCAGCAGGGGGACTAGCGGGAGGGCCTCATTGAGCTACGAGCAGTACTTC
TRBV27	.	TRBD2	TRBJ2-3	CASSPPYSGIITDTQYF	TGTGCCAGCAGTCCACCCTATAGCGGGATAATCACAGATACGCAGTATTTT
TRBV18	.	.	TRBJ1-1	CASSPQGNTEAFF	TGTGCCAGCTCACCGCAGGGCAACACTGAAGCTTTCTTT
TRBV19	.	.	TRBJ1-5	CVAPSGASNQPQHF	TGTGTGGCCCCATCAGGGGCGAGCAATCAGCCCCAGCATTTT
TRBV10-3	.	.	TRBJ1-1	CAIRSGGQLEAFF	TGTGCCATCAGATCCGGCGGACAGTTGGAAGCTTTCTTT
TRBV7-2	.	.	TRBJ2-1	CASSLGRYNEQFF	TGTGCCAGCAGCTTAGGTCGCTACAATGAGCAGTTCTTC
TRBV11-2	.	.	TRBJ2-2	CATRGQPNTGELFF	TGTGCCACCCGGGGACAACCCAACACCGGGGAGCTGTTTTTT
TRBV4-3	few	.	TRBJ2-1	CASSQEWVAAYSSSYNEQFF	TGCGCCAGCAGCCAAGAGTGGGTAGCGGCTTACTCCAGCTCCTACAATGAGCAGTTCTTC
TRBV19	.	.	TRBJ1-5	CASSIIGGGDQPQHF	TGTGCCAGTAGTATCATTGGGGGAGGGGATCAGCCCCAGCATTTT
TRBV4-2	.	.	TRBJ1-5	CASSQDGVFGGWPQHF	TGTGCCAGCAGCCAAGACGGTGTTTTCGGGGGATGGCCCCAGCATTTT
TRBV29-1	.	TRBD1	TRBJ1-5	CSVVDRESNQPQHF	TGCAGCGTCGTGGACAGGGAAAGCAATCAGCCCCAGCATTTT
TRBV7-2	once	TRBD2	TRBJ2-1	CASSLAGLAGNEQFF	TGTGCCAGCAGCTTAGCGGGACTAGCGGGAAATGAGCAGTTCTTC
TRBV7-3	.	.	TRBJ2-2	CASSFHFDTTGELFF	TGTGCCAGCAGCTTTCACTTCGACACCACCGGGGAGCTGTTTTTT
TRBV18	.	.	TRBJ1-1	CASSPVRQARTEAFF	TGTGCCAGCTCACCAGTGAGACAGGCCAGAACTGAAGCTTTCTTT
TRBV21-1	.	.	TRBJ2-7	CASSPKGEGTSYEQYF	TGTGCCAGCAGCCCAAAAGGGGAGGGTACCTCCTACGAGCAGTACTTC
TRBV20-1	.	.	TRBJ2-5	CSATGLETQYF	TGCAGTGCTACAGGGCTAGAGACCCAGTACTTC